This TCR beta chain comes out of a study of T cells in Graves' hyperthyroidism and ophthalmopathy. For the study at large: Pretreatment peripheral blood was obtained at initial diagnosis.

Trimming stripped 2 bases from V and 3 bases from J, with 14 bases between. Looked up from germline, CDR1 is MDHEN and CDR2 is SYDVKM. This CDR3 contains 15 residues. The source material, RNA transcripts, was used to amplify TCR beta CDR3 regions. In the first-round RT-PCR of the TCR CDR3, the HTBI primer set was used. MiXCR was run by TCRdb on the multiplex PCR reads, yielding one entry per CDR3 protein. Of around 300,000 distinct CDR3 sequences in the sample, less than 30% were seen once. This blood was taken when hyperthyroidism was first diagnosed, before any ophthalmopathy symptoms existed. This clonotype appeared many times.

Sequenced input: blood. V is TRBV28 and J is TRBJ2-7, with D uncertain. The TCR comes from a man aged 35-49 years with Graves' hyperthyroidism that later progressed to Graves' ophthalmopathy. The CDR3 sequence is CASSLVGMRNYEQYF. The CDR3 coding sequence is TGTGCCAGCAGTTTAGTGGGGATGCGTAACTACGAGCAGTACTTC.